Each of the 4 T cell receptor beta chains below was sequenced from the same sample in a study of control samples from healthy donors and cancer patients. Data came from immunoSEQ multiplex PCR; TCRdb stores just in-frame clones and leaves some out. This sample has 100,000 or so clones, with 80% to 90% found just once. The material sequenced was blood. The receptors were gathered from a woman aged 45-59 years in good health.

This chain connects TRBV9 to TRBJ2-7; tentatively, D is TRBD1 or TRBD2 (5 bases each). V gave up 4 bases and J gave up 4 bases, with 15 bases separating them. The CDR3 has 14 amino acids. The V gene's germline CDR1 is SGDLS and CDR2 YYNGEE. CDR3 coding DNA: TGTGCCAGCAGCCTAGGGACGGCTTATTACGAGCAGTACTTC. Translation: CASSLGTAYYEQYF.

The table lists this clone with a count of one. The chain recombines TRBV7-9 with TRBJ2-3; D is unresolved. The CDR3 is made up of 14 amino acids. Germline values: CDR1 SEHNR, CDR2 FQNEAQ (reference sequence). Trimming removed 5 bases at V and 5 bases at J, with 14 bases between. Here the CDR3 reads CASSSLAMRDTQYF. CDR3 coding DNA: TGTGCCAGCAGCAGCTTAGCTATGAGAGATACGCAGTATTTT. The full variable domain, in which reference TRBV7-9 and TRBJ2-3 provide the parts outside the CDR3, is DTGVSQNPRHKITKRGQNVTFRCDPISEHNRLYWYRQTLGQGPEFLTYFQNEAQLEKSRLLSDRFSAERPKGSFSTLEIQRTEQGDSAMYLCASSSLAMRDTQYFGPGTRLTVL.

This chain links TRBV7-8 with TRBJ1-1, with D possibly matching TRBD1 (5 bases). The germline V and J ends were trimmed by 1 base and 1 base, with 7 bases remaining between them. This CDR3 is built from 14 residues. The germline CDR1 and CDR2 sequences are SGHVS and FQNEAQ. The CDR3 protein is CASSLVQGNTEAFF. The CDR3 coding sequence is TGTGCCAGCAGCTTAGTCCAGGGGAACACTGAAGCTTTCTTT.

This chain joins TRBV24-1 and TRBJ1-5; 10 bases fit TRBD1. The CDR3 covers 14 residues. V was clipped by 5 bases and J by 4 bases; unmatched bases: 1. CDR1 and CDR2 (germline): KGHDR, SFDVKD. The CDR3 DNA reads TGTGCCACCAGTGGGGGACAGGGGAATCAGCCCCAGCATTTT. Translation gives CATSGGQGNQPQHF.